One and the same sample provided the 2 T cell receptor beta chains below, sequenced in a study of cytomegalovirus exposure and HLA in healthy donors. PCR was performed using 60 Vbeta and 13 Jbeta primers. The repertoire was sequenced with immunoSEQ multiplex PCR; TCRdb's copy has only in-frame clones and lacks some. The data hold 50,000 to 65,000 clones, with more than 65% observed a single time. The source material was PBMCs. The source of these receptors is a woman under 30 in good health and CMV-seronegative.

This chain uses TRBV13 with TRBJ2-2, with TRBD1 identical over 7 bases. The CDR3 sequence is 14 residues long. In germline, CDR1 is PRHDT, CDR2 FYEKMQ (reference sequence). J lost 7 bases, V lost 5 bases, and 7 bases had no gene match. The CDR3 DNA reads as TGTGCCAGCAGCGCGGACAGGAGGTACGGGGAGCTGTTTTTT. This sequence encodes CASSADRRYGELFF.

The CDR3 coding sequence is TGTGCCAGCAGCGACCGGGTGGCAGATACGCAGTATTTT. This encodes CASSDRVADTQYF. The chain uses TRBV11-3 and TRBJ2-3, with D uncertain. This CDR3 contains 13 residues. The V gene lost 5 bases and the J gene lost 4 bases, with 10 bases spanning the gap. Germline V CDR1 and CDR2: SGHNT, YENEEA.